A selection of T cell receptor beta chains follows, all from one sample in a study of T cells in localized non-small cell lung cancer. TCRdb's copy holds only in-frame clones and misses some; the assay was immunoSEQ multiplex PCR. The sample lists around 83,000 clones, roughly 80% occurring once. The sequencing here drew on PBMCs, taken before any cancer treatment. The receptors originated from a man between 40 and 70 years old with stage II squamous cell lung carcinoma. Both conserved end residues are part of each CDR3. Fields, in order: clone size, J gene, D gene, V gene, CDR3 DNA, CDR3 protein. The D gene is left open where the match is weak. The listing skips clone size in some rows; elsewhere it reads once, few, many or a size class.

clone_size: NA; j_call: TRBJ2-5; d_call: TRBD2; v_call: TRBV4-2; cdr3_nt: TGTGCCAGCAGCCAGGTGGAGGGCGGGGGGCAAGAGACCCAGTACTTC; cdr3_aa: CASSQVEGGGQETQYF
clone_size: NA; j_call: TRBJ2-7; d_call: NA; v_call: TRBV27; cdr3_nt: TGTGCCAGCAGTTTAGGGACCAACTACGAGCAGTACTTC; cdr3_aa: CASSLGTNYEQYF
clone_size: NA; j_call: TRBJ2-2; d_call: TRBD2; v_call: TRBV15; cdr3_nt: TGTGCCACCAGCAGAAATGCGGGACTAGGGGGGACCGGGGAGCTGTTTTTT; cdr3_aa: CATSRNAGLGGTGELFF
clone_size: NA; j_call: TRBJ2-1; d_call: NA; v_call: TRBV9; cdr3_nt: TGTGCCAGCAGCGTCGACGTACTCCCGCGCTATGAGCAGTTCTTC; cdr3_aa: CASSVDVLPRYEQFF
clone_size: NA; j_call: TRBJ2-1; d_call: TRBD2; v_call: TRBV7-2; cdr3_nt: TGTGCCAGCAGCGCCCCCGGGAGGCCCATCAATGAGCAGTTCTTC; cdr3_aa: CASSAPGRPINEQFF
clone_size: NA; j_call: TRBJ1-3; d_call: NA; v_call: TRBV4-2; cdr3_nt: TGTGCCAGCAGCCAAGATAGAGGGAGGAACACCATATATTTT; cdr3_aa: CASSQDRGRNTIYF
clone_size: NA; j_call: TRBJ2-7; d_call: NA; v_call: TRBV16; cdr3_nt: TGTGCCAGCAGCCAACCCCGGGGCTCATTGAACGAGCAGTACTTC; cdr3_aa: CASSQPRGSLNEQYF
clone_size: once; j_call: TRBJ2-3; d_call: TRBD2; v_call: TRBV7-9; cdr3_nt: TGTGCCAGCAGCTTACTAGCGGGGCTACCCACAGATACGCAGTATTTT; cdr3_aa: CASSLLAGLPTDTQYF
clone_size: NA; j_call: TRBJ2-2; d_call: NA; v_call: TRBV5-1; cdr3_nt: TGCGCCAGCAGCTTAAGAACAGGGAGCGGCGGGGAGCTGTTTTTT; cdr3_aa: CASSLRTGSGGELFF
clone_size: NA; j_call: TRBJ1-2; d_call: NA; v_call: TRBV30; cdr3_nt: TGTGCCTGGAACCTTTACACCTTC; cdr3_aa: CAWNLYTF
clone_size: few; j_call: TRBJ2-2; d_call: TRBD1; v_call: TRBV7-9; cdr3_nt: TGTGCCAGCAGGACAGGACAGGGGTACACCGGGGAGCTGTTTTTT; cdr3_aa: CASRTGQGYTGELFF
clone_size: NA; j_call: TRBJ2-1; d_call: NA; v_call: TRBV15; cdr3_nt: TGTGCCACCAGCCCCGTGGGAGGAATCAATGAGCAGTTCTTC; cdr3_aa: CATSPVGGINEQFF
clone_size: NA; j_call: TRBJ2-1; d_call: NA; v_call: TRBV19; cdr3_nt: TGTGCCAGTAGCTCCGGTGGGGAGCAGTTCTTC; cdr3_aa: CASSSGGEQFF
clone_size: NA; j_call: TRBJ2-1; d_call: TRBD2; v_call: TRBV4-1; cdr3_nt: TGCGCCAGCAGCCAAGATGCTAGCGGTTACAATGAGCAGTTCTTC; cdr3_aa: CASSQDASGYNEQFF
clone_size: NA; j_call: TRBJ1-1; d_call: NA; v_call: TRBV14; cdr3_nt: TGTGCCAGCAGCCCTCGAGACTTTTGGTCTGAAGCTTTCTTT; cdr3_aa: CASSPRDFWSEAFF
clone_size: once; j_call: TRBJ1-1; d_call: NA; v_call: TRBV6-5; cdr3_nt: TGTGCCAGCAGTTACTCGGCCCAACTCACTGAAGCTTTCTTT; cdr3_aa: CASSYSAQLTEAFF
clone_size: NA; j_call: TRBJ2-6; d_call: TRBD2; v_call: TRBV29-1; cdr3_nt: TGCAGCGTTGATGGGGGGGCTGGGGCCAACGTCCTGACTTTC; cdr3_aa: CSVDGGAGANVLTF
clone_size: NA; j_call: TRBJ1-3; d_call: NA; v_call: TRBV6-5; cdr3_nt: TGTGCCAGCAGTTACACCCTGTTCTCTGGAAACACCATATATTTT; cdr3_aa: CASSYTLFSGNTIYF
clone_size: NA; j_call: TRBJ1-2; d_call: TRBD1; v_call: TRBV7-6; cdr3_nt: TGTGCCAGCAGCTTAGGCCCGGGACAGAACTATGGCTACACCTTC; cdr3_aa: CASSLGPGQNYGYTF
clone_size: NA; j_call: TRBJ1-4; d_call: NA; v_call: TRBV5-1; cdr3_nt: TGCGCCAGCAGCTTGAGGGGCCCGGGGGTTGAAAAACTGTTTTTT; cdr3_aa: CASSLRGPGVEKLFF
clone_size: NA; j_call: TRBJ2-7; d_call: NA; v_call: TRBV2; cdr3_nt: TGTGCCAGCAGGGATACAGGGTTCGAGCAGTACTTC; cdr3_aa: CASRDTGFEQYF
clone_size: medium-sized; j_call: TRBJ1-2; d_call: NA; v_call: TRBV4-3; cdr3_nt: TGCGCCAGCAGCCCTCGGGAGGGCTACGTCTATGGCTACACCTTC; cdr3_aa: CASSPREGYVYGYTF
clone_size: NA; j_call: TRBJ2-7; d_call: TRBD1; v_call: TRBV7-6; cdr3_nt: TGTGCCAGCAGCTTCGGGACAGGGACCTACGAGCAGTACTTC; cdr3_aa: CASSFGTGTYEQYF
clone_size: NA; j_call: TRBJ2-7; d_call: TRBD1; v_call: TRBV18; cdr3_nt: TGTGCCAGCTCACCCAACTTCGGACAGGGACTGAGGGAGCAGTACTTC; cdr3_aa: CASSPNFGQGLREQYF
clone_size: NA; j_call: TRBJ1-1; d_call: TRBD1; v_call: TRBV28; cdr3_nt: TGTGCCAGCAGTGGGACAGGGGGCTACACTGAAGCTTTCTTT; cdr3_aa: CASSGTGGYTEAFF
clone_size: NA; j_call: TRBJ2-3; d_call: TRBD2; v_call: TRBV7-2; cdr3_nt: TGTGCCAGCAGCTTAATAGGGCTAGCGGGAGTTCCAGATACGCAGTATTTT; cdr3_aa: CASSLIGLAGVPDTQYF
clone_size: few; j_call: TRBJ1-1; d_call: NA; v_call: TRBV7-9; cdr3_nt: TGTGCCAGCATGGGCTGGGGCACTAACACTGAAGCTTTCTTT; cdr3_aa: CASMGWGTNTEAFF
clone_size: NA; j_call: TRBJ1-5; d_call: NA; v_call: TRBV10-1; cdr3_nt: TGCGCCAGCAGTAGGAGGGAGCCCCAGCATTTT; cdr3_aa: CASSRREPQHF
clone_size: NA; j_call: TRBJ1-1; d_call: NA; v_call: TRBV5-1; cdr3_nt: TGCGCCAGCAGAGTGTACATGAACACTGAAGCTTTCTTT; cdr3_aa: CASRVYMNTEAFF
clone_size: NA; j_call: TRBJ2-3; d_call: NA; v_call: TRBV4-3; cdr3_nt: TGCGCCAGCAGCCAAGATGGCATCCTATTCACAGATACGCAGTATTTT; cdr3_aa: CASSQDGILFTDTQYF
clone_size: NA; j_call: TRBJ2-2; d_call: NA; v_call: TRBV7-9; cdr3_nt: TGTGCCAGCAGCCCAGGGCAGCCCGCGAACACCGGGGAGCTGTTTTTT; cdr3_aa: CASSPGQPANTGELFF
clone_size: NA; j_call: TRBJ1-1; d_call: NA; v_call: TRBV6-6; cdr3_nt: TGTGCCAGCAGACACCAACGGGGAAACACTGAAGCTTTCTTT; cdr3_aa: CASRHQRGNTEAFF
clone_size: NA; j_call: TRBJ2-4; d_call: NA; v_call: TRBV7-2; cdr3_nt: TGTGCCAGCAGCTTAGGAGCAGGCAGTCAGGCCAAAAACATTCAGTACTTC; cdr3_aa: CASSLGAGSQAKNIQYF
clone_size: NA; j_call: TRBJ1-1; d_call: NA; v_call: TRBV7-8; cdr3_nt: TGTGCCAGCAGCCTTCAGGAAAACACTGAAGCTTTCTTT; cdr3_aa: CASSLQENTEAFF
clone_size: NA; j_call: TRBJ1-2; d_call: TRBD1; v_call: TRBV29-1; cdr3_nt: TGCAGCGCAAAAATAACAGGGGTGAATGGCTACACCTTC; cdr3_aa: CSAKITGVNGYTF
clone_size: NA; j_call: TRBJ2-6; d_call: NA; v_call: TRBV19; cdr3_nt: TGTGCCAGTAGTAAAGGATTTACAGCTGGGGCCAACGTCCTGACTTTC; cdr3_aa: CASSKGFTAGANVLTF
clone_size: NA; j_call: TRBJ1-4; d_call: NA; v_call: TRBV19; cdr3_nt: TGTGCCAGTAGTATTGGAACTAATGAAAAACTGTTTTTT; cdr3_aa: CASSIGTNEKLFF
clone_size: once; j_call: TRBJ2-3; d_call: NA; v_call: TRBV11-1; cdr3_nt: TGTGCCAGCAGCAGAGCATCAGATACGCAGTATTTT; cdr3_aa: CASSRASDTQYF
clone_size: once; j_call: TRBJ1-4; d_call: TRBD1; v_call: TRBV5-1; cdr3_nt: TGCGCCAGCAGCTTGCAGGGGGCTTCGAATGAAAAACTGTTTTTT; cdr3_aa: CASSLQGASNEKLFF
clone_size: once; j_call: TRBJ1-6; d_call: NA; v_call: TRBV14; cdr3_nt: TGTGCCAGCAGCCAGGGACCAAGCTCCTATAATTCACCCCTCCACTTT; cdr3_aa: CASSQGPSSYNSPLHF
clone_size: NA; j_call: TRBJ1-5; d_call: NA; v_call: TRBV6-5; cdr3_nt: TGTGCCAGCAGCCCTTCCGGGGAGAGGGAAGGGGCCCAGCATTTT; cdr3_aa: CASSPSGEREGAQHF
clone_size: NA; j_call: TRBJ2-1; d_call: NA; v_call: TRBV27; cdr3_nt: TGTGCCAGCAGTCCCCATAGACGTCCTAGGCCGGGGAGAGATGAGCAGTTCTTC; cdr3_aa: CASSPHRRPRPGRDEQFF
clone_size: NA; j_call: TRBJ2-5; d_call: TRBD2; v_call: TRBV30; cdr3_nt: TGTGCCTGGAGAGTTAGCGGGAGATTAGAGACCCAGTACTTC; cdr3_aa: CAWRVSGRLETQYF